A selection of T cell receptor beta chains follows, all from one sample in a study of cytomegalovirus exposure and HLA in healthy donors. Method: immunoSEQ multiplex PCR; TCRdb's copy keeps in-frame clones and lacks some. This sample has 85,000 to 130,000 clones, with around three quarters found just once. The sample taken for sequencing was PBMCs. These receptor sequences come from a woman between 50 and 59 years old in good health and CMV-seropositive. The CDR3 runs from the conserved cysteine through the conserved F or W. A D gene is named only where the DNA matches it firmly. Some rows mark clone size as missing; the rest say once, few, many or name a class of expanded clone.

DNA: TGTGCCAGCAGCTTGGATGCAGGGCGAGAGACCCAGTACTTC
CDR3: CASSLDAGRETQYF
J: TRBJ2-5
size: NA
D: NA
V: TRBV5-4

DNA: TGTGCCAGCAGCGCCGGGGCGGGGCGCACAGATACGCAGTATTTT
CDR3: CASSAGAGRTDTQYF
J: TRBJ2-3
size: NA
D: NA
V: TRBV7-9

DNA: TGTGCCAGCAGCCGAAGGACTAGCGGGGGGCGATACATAACAGATACGCAGTATTTT
CDR3: CASSRRTSGGRYITDTQYF
J: TRBJ2-3
size: NA
D: TRBD2
V: TRBV14

DNA: TGCGCCAGCAGCCTTACAGGGAAGGGTTCTGAGGGCTACACCTTC
CDR3: CASSLTGKGSEGYTF
J: TRBJ1-2
size: NA
D: NA
V: TRBV5-1

DNA: TGTGCCAGCAGAGCCGGACAGGTACCCTACGAGCAGTACTTC
CDR3: CASRAGQVPYEQYF
J: TRBJ2-7
size: NA
D: TRBD1
V: TRBV2

DNA: TGTGCCAGCAGTGTTGGGGGGGAGCAATATGGCTACACCTTC
CDR3: CASSVGGEQYGYTF
J: TRBJ1-2
size: NA
D: NA
V: TRBV25-1

DNA: TGTGCCATCAGTGAGTCTGGGCCGAACACTGAAGCTTTCTTT
CDR3: CAISESGPNTEAFF
J: TRBJ1-1
size: NA
D: NA
V: TRBV10-3

DNA: TGTTCCAGCAGCTCTACAGGGGGCGGTGAAAAACTGTTTTTT
CDR3: CSSSSTGGGEKLFF
J: TRBJ1-4
size: NA
D: TRBD1
V: TRBV7-9

DNA: TGTGCCAGCAGCTTATGGGGCAATACTGAAGCTTTCTTT
CDR3: CASSLWGNTEAFF
J: TRBJ1-1
size: NA
D: NA
V: TRBV7-6

DNA: TGTGCCAGCAGCTTAGACAATGCGGAGCTGTTTTTT
CDR3: CASSLDNAELFF
J: TRBJ2-2
size: NA
D: NA
V: TRBV7-9

DNA: TGTGCCAGCACCCCCTGGACAGGGGGCGCTCAGCCTGAAGCTTTCTTT
CDR3: CASTPWTGGAQPEAFF
J: TRBJ1-1
size: NA
D: TRBD1
V: TRBV28

DNA: TGTGCCAGCAGTTACTCGAGGCCTCCTGTCGGGTCACCCCTCCACTTT
CDR3: CASSYSRPPVGSPLHF
J: TRBJ1-6
size: NA
D: NA
V: TRBV6-5

DNA: TGTGCCAGCAGCTCAGAGGGACAGGGGGCGAGGGCTGGCTACACCTTC
CDR3: CASSSEGQGARAGYTF
J: TRBJ1-2
size: NA
D: TRBD1
V: TRBV7-2

DNA: TGTGCCAGCAGTTCTGCACAGGGAAGGGAAGCTTTCTTT
CDR3: CASSSAQGREAFF
J: TRBJ1-1
size: NA
D: NA
V: TRBV28

DNA: TGTGCCAGCAGTACTAGCGGGGGTGCTTTGAGCTCCTACAATGAGCAGTTCTTC
CDR3: CASSTSGGALSSYNEQFF
J: TRBJ2-1
size: few
D: TRBD2
V: TRBV28

DNA: TGCGCCAGCAACCGAGGACTAGCGGCGAACACCGGGGAGCTGTTTTTT
CDR3: CASNRGLAANTGELFF
J: TRBJ2-2
size: few
D: TRBD2
V: TRBV5-1

DNA: TGTGCCAGCAGCTTAAGGGGTAGCGGGGGGCCCGGAGGGACCCAGTACTTC
CDR3: CASSLRGSGGPGGTQYF
J: TRBJ2-5
size: NA
D: TRBD2
V: TRBV13

DNA: TGTGCCAGTAGTATCACAGGGCCTCCGAACACTGAAGCTTTCTTT
CDR3: CASSITGPPNTEAFF
J: TRBJ1-1
size: few
D: NA
V: TRBV19

DNA: TGTGCCAGTTCCGGGACATCTGCTAATGAAAAACTGTTTTTT
CDR3: CASSGTSANEKLFF
J: TRBJ1-4
size: NA
D: NA
V: TRBV4-2

DNA: TGTGCCAGCACCGTCACAGGGGCGGGTCAAGAGACCCAGTACTTC
CDR3: CASTVTGAGQETQYF
J: TRBJ2-5
size: NA
D: TRBD1
V: TRBV13

DNA: TGTGCCAGTGGGGGGGGAACCTACGAGCAGTACTTC
CDR3: CASGGGTYEQYF
J: TRBJ2-7
size: NA
D: TRBD2
V: TRBV19

DNA: TGTGCCAGCAGCCCGGGACAGGGGTACGGAAACACCATATATTTT
CDR3: CASSPGQGYGNTIYF
J: TRBJ1-3
size: few
D: TRBD1
V: TRBV13

DNA: TGTGCCAGCTCGGGTGGACAGAGCTCAGCTTTCTTT
CDR3: CASSGGQSSAFF
J: TRBJ1-1
size: NA
D: NA
V: TRBV18

DNA: TGTGCCAGCACCCTAGGTAGGACACCTAATTCACCCCTCCACTTT
CDR3: CASTLGRTPNSPLHF
J: TRBJ1-6
size: NA
D: NA
V: TRBV6-5

DNA: TGTGCCAGTAGTAAGGCTAGCGGGGGGTCGAACACCGGGGAGCTGTTTTTT
CDR3: CASSKASGGSNTGELFF
J: TRBJ2-2
size: once
D: TRBD2
V: TRBV19

DNA: TGTGCCAGCGGTAAGGGGGCCGGGACAGGGTACAATCAGCCCCAGCATTTT
CDR3: CASGKGAGTGYNQPQHF
J: TRBJ1-5
size: NA
D: TRBD1
V: TRBV9

DNA: TGTGCCAGCACCAACACAGGGTTGGGTGAGACCCAGTACTTC
CDR3: CASTNTGLGETQYF
J: TRBJ2-5
size: NA
D: NA
V: TRBV5-5

DNA: TGTGCCAGCAGTGAATTTCGAACAGGGAGAGGCTATGGCTACACCTTC
CDR3: CASSEFRTGRGYGYTF
J: TRBJ1-2
size: NA
D: NA
V: TRBV6-1

DNA: TGTGCCAGCAGCTTTGGGATTGCGGGGGGACCCAAGGAGACCCAGTACTTC
CDR3: CASSFGIAGGPKETQYF
J: TRBJ2-5
size: NA
D: TRBD2
V: TRBV11-2

DNA: TGCGCCAGCAGCTTGGGGGACAGGGGGCACACTGAAGCTTTCTTT
CDR3: CASSLGDRGHTEAFF
J: TRBJ1-1
size: few
D: TRBD1
V: TRBV5-1

DNA: TGTGCCAGTAGTATAGACAGGGGATACACTGAAGCTTTCTTT
CDR3: CASSIDRGYTEAFF
J: TRBJ1-1
size: NA
D: NA
V: TRBV19

DNA: TGTGCCAGCACCCTTGTAGGGCGGGCTGAAGCTTTCTTT
CDR3: CASTLVGRAEAFF
J: TRBJ1-1
size: NA
D: NA
V: TRBV5-6

DNA: TGTGCCAGCAGGGAATCAGGGGGGCCCGACACTGAAGCTTTCTTT
CDR3: CASRESGGPDTEAFF
J: TRBJ1-1
size: NA
D: TRBD1
V: TRBV5-6

DNA: TGTGCCAGCAGCGAAGGGGGCGTAGTTGTTGGGGGCTACACCTTC
CDR3: CASSEGGVVVGGYTF
J: TRBJ1-2
size: once
D: TRBD1
V: TRBV4-2

DNA: TGTGCCTGGAGCCCCGGGGTGGGGAACACCATATATTTT
CDR3: CAWSPGVGNTIYF
J: TRBJ1-3
size: NA
D: NA
V: TRBV30

DNA: TGTGCCAGCAGCCTGCCTAGGGGGTACGAAAAACTGTTTTTT
CDR3: CASSLPRGYEKLFF
J: TRBJ1-4
size: NA
D: NA
V: TRBV7-9

DNA: TGTGCCAGCAGCCCCGCACAAGGACTCAATAATCAGCCCCAGCATTTT
CDR3: CASSPAQGLNNQPQHF
J: TRBJ1-5
size: NA
D: NA
V: TRBV4-2

DNA: TGTGCCAGCAGTGGGCGTGGGGTGACAGGGGAGGGTGAAGCTTTCTTT
CDR3: CASSGRGVTGEGEAFF
J: TRBJ1-1
size: few
D: TRBD1
V: TRBV2

DNA: TGTGCCAGCAGCACTTCCTACGAGCAGTACTTC
CDR3: CASSTSYEQYF
J: TRBJ2-7
size: NA
D: NA
V: TRBV5-5

DNA: TGTGCCAGCAGGAGTCTGGGACAGCACGAGCAGTACTTC
CDR3: CASRSLGQHEQYF
J: TRBJ2-7
size: NA
D: TRBD1
V: TRBV27

DNA: TGTGCCAGCAGTGAAGAAGCAGGGGGCACTGAAGCTTTCTTT
CDR3: CASSEEAGGTEAFF
J: TRBJ1-1
size: few
D: TRBD1
V: TRBV2

DNA: TGCGCCAGCAGCCCGGGGGGGAGGGCCTCTAACTATGGCCACACCTTC
CDR3: CASSPGGRASNYGHTF
J: TRBJ1-2
size: NA
D: NA
V: TRBV4-1

DNA: TGTGCCAGCTCCCACAGGGAGACGAATGAAAAACTGTTTTTT
CDR3: CASSHRETNEKLFF
J: TRBJ1-4
size: NA
D: NA
V: TRBV18

DNA: TGTGCCAGCAGTTCTAAGCCGGGACAGGCCACCGGGGAGCTGTTTTTT
CDR3: CASSSKPGQATGELFF
J: TRBJ2-2
size: once
D: TRBD1
V: TRBV7-3

DNA: TGTGCCAGTAGCATGGAGTACGTTGGGGCTCAGCCCCAGCATTTT
CDR3: CASSMEYVGAQPQHF
J: TRBJ1-5
size: NA
D: NA
V: TRBV19

DNA: TGTGCCAGCAGCCTTGGACAGAGACAAGAGACCCAGTACTTC
CDR3: CASSLGQRQETQYF
J: TRBJ2-5
size: NA
D: NA
V: TRBV4-2

DNA: TGTGCCAGCAGCTTAATGGGGGGTCAGGTGAACACTGAAGCTTTCTTT
CDR3: CASSLMGGQVNTEAFF
J: TRBJ1-1
size: NA
D: NA
V: TRBV7-8

DNA: TGCGCCAGCAGCTTGGCCAGAGGACAGGTGGGAACCGGGGAGCTGTTTTTT
CDR3: CASSLARGQVGTGELFF
J: TRBJ2-2
size: NA
D: TRBD1
V: TRBV5-1

DNA: TGTGCCAGCAGTTCGGCGGACACCCAGAACACTGAAGCTTTCTTT
CDR3: CASSSADTQNTEAFF
J: TRBJ1-1
size: NA
D: NA
V: TRBV28

DNA: TGTGCCATCAGCTCTACCGGGACATGGGACATGAACACTGAAGCTTTCTTT
CDR3: CAISSTGTWDMNTEAFF
J: TRBJ1-1
size: NA
D: NA
V: TRBV10-3

DNA: TGTGCCAGCAGCCCGACAGGGCCGGCTGGGGCCAACGTCCTGACTTTC
CDR3: CASSPTGPAGANVLTF
J: TRBJ2-6
size: NA
D: TRBD1
V: TRBV11-1

DNA: TGTGCCAGCAGCCAGGGACTAGCGGGGACTTCTGGGGGGGCCCAGTACTTC
CDR3: CASSQGLAGTSGGAQYF
J: TRBJ2-5
size: NA
D: TRBD2
V: TRBV7-6

DNA: TGTGCCAGCAGTCCACTCACGGGGGGCACTGAAGCTTTCTTT
CDR3: CASSPLTGGTEAFF
J: TRBJ1-1
size: few
D: NA
V: TRBV6-5